A single sample is the source of the 20 T cell receptor beta chains below, sequenced in a study of identical twins. TCRdb reprocessed the 5' RACE reads via MiXCR and lists one record per CDR3 protein. The table shows over 550,000 distinct CDR3 sequences, with just over 7% occurring only once. This same sample was also taken into another study, of yellow fever vaccine responses in identical twins.

Sequenced: PBMCs. Receptors originate from a woman aged 18-30 years in good health.

V and J are TRBV29-1 and TRBJ2-3; weak D call: TRBD2 (6 bases). The V gene lost 0 bases and the J gene lost 4 bases, with 14 bases spanning the gap. CDR3 size: 15 residues. Per germline, CDR1 SQVTM and CDR2 ANQGSEA. The CDR3 sequence is CSVEEGWTTPDTQYF. The DNA of the CDR3 is TGCAGCGTTGAAGAGGGTTGGACTACGCCAGATACGCAGTATTTT.

This rearrangement joins TRBV20-1 to TRBJ2-4, with TRBD2 matching 14 bases. V was pared by 4 bases and J by 4 bases, with 3 bases of the junction left unmatched. The CDR3 extends over 15 amino acids. Germline values: CDR1 DFQATT, CDR2 SNEGSKA (reference sequence). In nucleotides, the CDR3 is TGCAGTGCTATGGGACTAGCGGGAGTGAAAAACATTCAGTACTTC. Its protein is CSAMGLAGVKNIQYF.

This clonotype was detected a few times. V is TRBV20-1 and J is TRBJ2-3; 10 bases agree with TRBD1. The V and J ends lost 1 base and 5 bases, in that order; junction bases with no gene match: 6. Germline assignment: CDR1 DFQATT and CDR2 SNEGSKA (reference sequence). The CDR3 totals 15 residues. DNA of the CDR3: TGCAGTGCTAGAGCCATGGGACAGGGGCAAGATACGCAGTATTTT. Encoded protein: CSARAMGQGQDTQYF.

This rearrangement joins TRBV20-1 to TRBJ2-5, with TRBD2 matching 9 bases. The CDR3 is 15 amino acids. The J segment lost 5 bases and the V segment lost 3 bases, leaving 10 bases of the junction unmatched. CDR1 and CDR2 (germline): DFQATT, SNEGSKA (reference sequence). The CDR3 protein is CSASSLAGGLETQYF. The CDR3 DNA sequence: TGCAGTGCTAGTTCACTAGCGGGCGGGCTGGAGACCCAGTACTTC.

The chain is built from TRBV2 and TRBJ2-2; 10 nucleotides align to TRBD2. V lost 6 bases, J lost 1 base, and 14 bases stayed unmatched. The CDR3 runs to 19 residues. Germline V gene sequence: CDR1 SNHLY, CDR2 FYNNEI. CDR3: CASSKRRTSGAMNTGELFF. In DNA form, the CDR3 reads TGTGCCAGCAGCAAACGCCGGACTAGCGGTGCGATGAACACCGGGGAGCTGTTTTTT.

The chain couples TRBV7-2 to TRBJ1-5; 7 nucleotides line up with TRBD1. Germline lookup yields CDR1 SGHTA and CDR2 FQGNSA. CDR3 size: 15 residues. The V segment lost 6 bases and the J segment 4 bases; nucleotides outside the gene matches: 9. The CDR3 DNA is TGTGCCAGCAGAAGATCAGGGGGGAGAAATCAGCCCCAGCATTTT. Amino acids: CASRRSGGRNQPQHF.

This clonotype was seen at least ten times. The chain combines TRBV3-1 with TRBJ2-3; D unclear. Germline CDR1 reads LGHDT; CDR2 reads YNNKEL (reference sequence). This CDR3 has 19 amino acids. V was pared by 4 bases and J by 3 bases, with 26 bases between. CDR3 sequence (DNA): TGTGCCAGCAGCCCGAGGTTATTACAGAACTTTTCCCCGACAGATACGCAGTATTTT. It translates to CASSPRLLQNFSPTDTQYF.

The count of this clonotype is one. One end of the junction does not line up with germline, which may come from a read error. The chain is built from TRBV18 and TRBJ2-7; no definite D call. CDR1 is KGHSH, CDR2 LQKENI, per germline. This CDR3 is built from 13 residues. CDR3 DNA: TGTGCCAGCTCGTCGGGCGAGTGGGTAGAGCAGAACTTC. This encodes CASSSGEWVEQNF.

This clonotype was seen ten or more times. The CDR3 loop is CASSFLGLSKSTDTQYF. DNA for the CDR3: TGTGCCAGCAGTTTCTTAGGACTATCGAAATCCACAGATACGCAGTATTTT. The chain uses TRBV28 and TRBJ2-3, with D possibly being TRBD2 (6 bases). The ends were cut back, 3 bases at V and 2 bases at J, with 18 bases in the middle. CDR1 is MDHEN and CDR2 is SYDVKM in the germline V gene. The CDR3 is 17 residues long.

The chain links TRBV20-1 to TRBJ2-2; 8 bases are shared with TRBD1. The CDR3 sequence is 16 residues long. The ends lost 3 bases at V and 0 bases at J; junction bases unmatched: 6. Germline loops: CDR1 DFQATT, CDR2 SNEGSKA (reference sequence). The CDR3 nucleotides read TGCAGTGCTAGGGACAGGGAGGTTGCGAACACCGGGGAGCTGTTTTTT. Amino acid sequence: CSARDREVANTGELFF.

V gene TRBV4-1 combines with J gene TRBJ2-1, with D tentatively TRBD2 (6 bases). The CDR3 sequence is 16 residues long. CDR1 is MGHRA and CDR2 is YSYEKL in the germline V gene. The germline V and J ends were trimmed by 2 bases and 5 bases, with 16 bases remaining between them. The CDR3 region has the DNA TGCGCCAGCAGCCAAATGGGGGGTCAGGTCGACAATGAGCAGTTCTTC. It is translated as CASSQMGGQVDNEQFF.

This clonotype was observed a handful of times. The chain combines TRBV9 with TRBJ1-2; 9 bases match TRBD1. The CDR3 contains 14 residues. After removal of 0 bases from V and 8 bases from J, the junction contained 5 bases not matched to a gene. The V gene's germline CDR1 is SGDLS and CDR2 YYNGEE. In DNA, the CDR3 is TGTGCCAGCAGCGTAGCACAGGGGGCGTGGGGCTACACCTTC. Translated, it gives CASSVAQGAWGYTF.

This clonotype occurred many times. J is TRBJ2-1 and V is TRBV5-5; 7 bases agree with TRBD1. CDR1 SGHKS and CDR2 YYEKEE come from the germline V gene (reference sequence). This CDR3 spans 16 amino acids. Trimming cost V 4 bases and J 4 bases; bases outside gene matches: 11. The CDR3 sequence is CASSGGSPGGYNEQFF. DNA for the CDR3: TGTGCCAGCAGCGGGGGCTCGCCAGGGGGTTACAATGAGCAGTTCTTC.

At least ten counts were recorded for this clonotype. V and J are TRBV3-1 and TRBJ1-1, with a weak D call TRBD1 (6 bases). Germline V gene data show CDR1 as LGHDT and CDR2 as YNNKEL (reference sequence). The CDR3 spans 15 residues. Trimming took off 4 bases at V and 5 bases at J, with 17 bases between the two ends. CDR3 sequence reads: CASSPNGGAGTEAFF. DNA of the CDR3: TGTGCCAGCAGCCCAAACGGGGGGGCAGGAACTGAAGCTTTCTTT.

The chain couples TRBV27 to TRBJ2-7, with TRBD2 matching over 12 bases. CDR3 length: 16 residues. Germline CDR1 reads MNHEY; CDR2 reads SMNVEV (reference sequence). Trimming removed 4 bases from V and 1 base from J; junction bases left unmatched: 5. This CDR3 reads CASSSPLAGGSYEQYF. The CDR3 nucleotides read TGTGCCAGCAGTTCTCCACTAGCGGGGGGTTCCTACGAGCAGTACTTC.

This clonotype was seen more than once but under ten times. The chain employs TRBV5-5 and TRBJ2-1; D perhaps matches TRBD2 (5 bases). Trimming shortened V by 0 bases and J by 2 bases, and 18 bases separated the two germline ends. This CDR3 is 18 amino acids long. Germline lookup yields CDR1 SGHKS and CDR2 YYEKEE (reference sequence). This chain's CDR3 is CASSLVRGWTDTYNEQFF. CDR3 coding DNA: TGTGCCAGCAGCTTGGTTCGGGGTTGGACCGACACCTACAATGAGCAGTTCTTC. Variable domain in full (rest from reference TRBV5-5 and TRBJ2-1): DAGVTQSPTHLIKTRGQQVTLRCSPISGHKSVSWYQQVLGQGPQFIFQYYEKEERGRGNFPDRFSARQFPNYSSELNVNALLLGDSALYLCASSLVRGWTDTYNEQFFGPGTRLTVL.

This clonotype was seen repeatedly, ten times or more. J is TRBJ2-5 and V is TRBV12-3 or TRBV12-4; no definite D call. V shed 1 base and J shed 5 bases, with 20 bases lying between them. The CDR3 spans 17 residues. DNA of the CDR3: TGTGCCAGCAGTTTAGAACCGGCACAGTGGGGTTTGGAGACCCAGTACTTC. This sequence encodes CASSLEPAQWGLETQYF.

This clonotype was counted between two and nine times. The J gene is TRBJ1-2, the V gene TRBV20-1; TRBD1 aligns across 8 bases. The CDR3 consists of 14 residues. Germline CDR1 DFQATT, CDR2 SNEGSKA (reference sequence). After removal of 2 bases from V and 4 bases from J, the junction contained 6 bases not matched to a gene. The CDR3 DNA reads as TGCAGTGCTAGACAAGACAGGGGTTCCTATGGCTACACCTTC. This encodes CSARQDRGSYGYTF.

The J gene is TRBJ2-5, the V gene TRBV27; D call uncertain. Trimming removed 5 bases at V and 0 bases at J, with 13 bases between. This CDR3 spans 15 amino acids. Per the germline V gene, CDR1 is MNHEY and CDR2 is SMNVEV (reference sequence). CDR3 sequence: CASSHGYRDQETQYF. The CDR3 DNA reads TGTGCCAGCAGTCACGGGTACAGAGACCAAGAGACCCAGTACTTC.

There are many counts of this clonotype. The V gene is TRBV4-2, the J gene TRBJ2-5; D call uncertain. Germline CDR1 is LGHNA and CDR2 is YNFKEQ. CDR3 length: 15 amino acids. Between the trimmed V and J ends, which lost 4 bases and 4 bases, there was a span of 16 bases. The CDR3 reads CASSPTALWGETQYF. The CDR3 coding sequence is TGTGCCAGCAGCCCCACGGCTCTCTGGGGAGAGACCCAGTACTTC.